Sequencing of this TCR beta chain was carried out in a study of blood T cell repertoires in COVID-19. At the level of the study: Whether acute or convalescent, the COVID-19 samples came from the United States, Italy and Spain. PBMCs, B-cell-depleted T cells, or T cells were the source of the cDNA or gDNA that made up the material.

Details on this clone: The same CDR3 arises from other DNA sequences in this sample as well.

The cohort comprised adults aged about 18 to 100 years residing in around 25 US areas. CDR1 and CDR2 (germline): SGHRS, YFSETQ. This CDR3 contains 11 residues. V gave up 0 bases and J gave up 7 bases, with 5 bases separating them. In the original workflow: Counts of nucleated cells, estimated from reference gene primer amplification, were obtained. Using immunoSEQ multiplex PCR, the repertoire was profiled, and TCRdb retains in-frame clones only, with some absent. The D gene and trimming were derived from the DNA, and the V and J assignments and clone size from that table. The sample lists under 200,000 clones, approximately 80% seen once, with around 10% in the top ten.

This sequence originates from a man aged 45-60 years who had recovered from COVID-19. This chain links TRBV5-1 with TRBJ2-7; the D gene is possibly TRBD1 (5 bases). Specimen: PBMCs or T cells enriched from blood (not recorded which). CDR3 sequence: CASSLAGEQYF. CDR3 DNA: TGCGCCAGCAGCTTGGCAGGGGAGCAGTACTTC.